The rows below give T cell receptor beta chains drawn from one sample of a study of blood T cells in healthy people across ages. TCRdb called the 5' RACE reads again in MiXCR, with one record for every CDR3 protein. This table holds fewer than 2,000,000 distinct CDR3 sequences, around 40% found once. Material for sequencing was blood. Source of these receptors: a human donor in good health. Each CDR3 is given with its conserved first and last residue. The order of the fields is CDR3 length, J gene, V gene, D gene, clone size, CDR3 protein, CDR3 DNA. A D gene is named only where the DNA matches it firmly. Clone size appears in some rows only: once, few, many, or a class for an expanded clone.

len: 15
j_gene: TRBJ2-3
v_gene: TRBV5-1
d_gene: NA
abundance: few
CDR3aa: CASSRRGDVLDTQYF
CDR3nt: TGCGCCAGCAGCAGAAGGGGGGACGTGTTGGATACGCAGTATTTT

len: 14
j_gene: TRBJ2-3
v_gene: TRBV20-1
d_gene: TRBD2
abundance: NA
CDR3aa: CSAREGGGADTQYF
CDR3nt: TGCAGTGCCCGGGAGGGCGGGGGTGCAGATACGCAGTATTTT

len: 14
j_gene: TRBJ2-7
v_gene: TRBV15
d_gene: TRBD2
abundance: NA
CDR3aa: CATSNKGLANEQYF
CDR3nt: TGTGCCACCAGTAATAAGGGACTAGCGAACGAGCAGTACTTC

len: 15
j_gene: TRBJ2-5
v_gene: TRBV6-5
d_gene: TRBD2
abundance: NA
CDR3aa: CASSSPGLATETQYF
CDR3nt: TGTGCCAGCAGTTCGCCGGGACTAGCGACAGAGACCCAGTACTTC

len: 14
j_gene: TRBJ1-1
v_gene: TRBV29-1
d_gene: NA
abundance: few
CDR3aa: CSVDQGLTNTEAFF
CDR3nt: TGCAGCGTTGATCAAGGGCTCACTAACACTGAAGCTTTCTTT

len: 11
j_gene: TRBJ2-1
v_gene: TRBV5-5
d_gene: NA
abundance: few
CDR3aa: CASSGTNEQFF
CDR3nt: TGTGCCAGCAGCGGGACCAATGAGCAGTTCTTC

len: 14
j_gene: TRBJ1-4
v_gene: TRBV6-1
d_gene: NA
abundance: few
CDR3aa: CASSPVTTNEKLFF
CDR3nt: TGTGCCAGCAGCCCGGTGACAACTAATGAAAAACTGTTTTTT

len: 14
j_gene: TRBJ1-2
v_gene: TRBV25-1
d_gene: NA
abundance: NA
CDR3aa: CASSEVGDFNGYTF
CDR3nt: TGTGCCAGCAGTGAAGTGGGGGATTTTAATGGCTACACCTTC

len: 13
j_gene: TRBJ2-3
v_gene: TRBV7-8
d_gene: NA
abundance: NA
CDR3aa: CASSFPGPDTQYF
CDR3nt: TGTGCCAGCAGCTTTCCAGGGCCAGATACGCAGTATTTT

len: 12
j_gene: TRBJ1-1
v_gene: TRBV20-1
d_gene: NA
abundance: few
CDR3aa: CSAGQPNTEAFF
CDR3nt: TGCAGTGCTGGTCAGCCGAACACTGAAGCTTTCTTT

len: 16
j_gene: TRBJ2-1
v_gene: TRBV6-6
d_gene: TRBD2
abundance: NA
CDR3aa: CASSYGPSGGYNEQFF
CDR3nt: TGTGCCAGCAGTTACGGGCCTAGCGGGGGGTACAATGAGCAGTTCTTC

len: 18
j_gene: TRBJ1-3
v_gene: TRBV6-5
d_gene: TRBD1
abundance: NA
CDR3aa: CASSYFSGQEFMGNTIYF
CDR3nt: TGTGCCAGCAGTTACTTCTCCGGACAGGAGTTTATGGGAAACACCATATATTTT

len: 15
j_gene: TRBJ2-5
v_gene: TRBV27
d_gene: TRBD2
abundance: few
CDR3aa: CASSPRLAGGETQYF
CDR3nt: TGTGCCAGCAGTCCCAGACTAGCGGGGGGAGAGACCCAGTACTTC

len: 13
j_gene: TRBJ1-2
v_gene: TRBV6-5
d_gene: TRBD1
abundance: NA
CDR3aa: CASRDREYYGYTF
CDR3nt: TGTGCCAGCAGGGACAGGGAGTACTATGGCTACACCTTC

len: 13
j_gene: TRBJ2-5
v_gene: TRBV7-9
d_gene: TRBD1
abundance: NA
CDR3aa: CASTGGDQETQYF
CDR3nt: TGTGCCAGCACAGGGGGCGACCAAGAGACCCAGTACTTC

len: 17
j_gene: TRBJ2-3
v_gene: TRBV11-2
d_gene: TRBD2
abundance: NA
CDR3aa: CASSFGSGGAAFRAQYF
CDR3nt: TGTGCCAGCAGCTTCGGGAGCGGGGGGGCCGCGTTTAGGGCGCAGTATTTT

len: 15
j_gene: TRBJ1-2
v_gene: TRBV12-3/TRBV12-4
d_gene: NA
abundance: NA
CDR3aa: CASSPLRQADYGYTF
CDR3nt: TGTGCCAGCAGTCCCCTTAGACAGGCAGACTATGGCTACACCTTC

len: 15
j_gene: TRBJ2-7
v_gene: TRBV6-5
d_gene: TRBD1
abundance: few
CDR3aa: CASREQGRFSYEQYF
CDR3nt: TGTGCCAGCAGAGAACAGGGGCGATTCTCCTACGAGCAGTACTTC

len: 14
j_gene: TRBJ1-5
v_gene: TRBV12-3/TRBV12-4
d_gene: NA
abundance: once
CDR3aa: CASSLGRYNQLQHF
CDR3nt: TGTGCCAGCAGTTTGGGGCGCTACAATCAGCTCCAGCATTTT

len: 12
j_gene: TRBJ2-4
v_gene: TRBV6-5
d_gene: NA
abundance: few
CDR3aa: CASNGRVGIQYF
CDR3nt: TGTGCCAGCAATGGCAGGGTGGGGATTCAGTACTTC

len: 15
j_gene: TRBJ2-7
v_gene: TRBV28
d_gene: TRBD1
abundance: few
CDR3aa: CASSSTGQGAHEQYF
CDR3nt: TGTGCCAGCAGCTCTACCGGACAGGGGGCTCACGAGCAGTACTTC

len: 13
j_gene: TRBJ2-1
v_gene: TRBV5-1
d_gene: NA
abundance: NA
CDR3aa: CASSLVTDDEQFF
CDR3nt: TGCGCCAGCAGCTTGGTGACAGATGATGAGCAGTTCTTC

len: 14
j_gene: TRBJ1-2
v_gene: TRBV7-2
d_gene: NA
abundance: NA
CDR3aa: CAGSLDPALYGYTF
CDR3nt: TGTGCCGGCAGCTTAGACCCAGCTCTCTATGGCTACACCTTC

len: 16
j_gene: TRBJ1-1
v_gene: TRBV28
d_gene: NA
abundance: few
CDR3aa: CASSPRGRMENTEAFF
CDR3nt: TGTGCCAGCAGCCCCCGGGGGCGAATGGAGAACACTGAAGCTTTCTTT

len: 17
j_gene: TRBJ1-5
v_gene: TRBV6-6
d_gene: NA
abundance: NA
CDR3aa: CASSYPERVMGNQPQHF
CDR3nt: TGTGCCAGCAGTTACCCGGAGAGGGTGATGGGCAATCAGCCCCAGCATTTT

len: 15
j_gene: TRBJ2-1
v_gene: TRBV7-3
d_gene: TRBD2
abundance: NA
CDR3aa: CASSPRAGTYNEQFF
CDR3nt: TGTGCCAGCAGCCCTCGAGCGGGGACGTACAATGAGCAGTTCTTC

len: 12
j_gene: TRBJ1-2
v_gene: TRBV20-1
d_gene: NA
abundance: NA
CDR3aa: CSVGLQHYGYTF
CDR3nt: TGCAGTGTCGGATTACAGCACTATGGCTACACCTTC

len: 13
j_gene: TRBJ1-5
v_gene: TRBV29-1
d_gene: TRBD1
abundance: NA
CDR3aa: CSVVETGDQPQNF
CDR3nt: TGCAGCGTTGTGGAGACAGGGGATCAGCCCCAGAATTTT

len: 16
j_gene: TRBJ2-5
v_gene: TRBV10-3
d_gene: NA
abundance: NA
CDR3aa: CAISDAPLAYQETQYF
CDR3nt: TGTGCCATCAGTGATGCCCCGCTGGCGTACCAAGAGACCCAGTACTTC

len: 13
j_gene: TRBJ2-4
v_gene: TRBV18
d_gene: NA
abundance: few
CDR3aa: CASSPGSSGIQYF
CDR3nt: TGTGCCAGCTCACCAGGGTCTTCTGGCATTCAGTACTTC

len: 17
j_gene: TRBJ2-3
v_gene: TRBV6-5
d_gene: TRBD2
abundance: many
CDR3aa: CASSSTGLAGRTDTQYF
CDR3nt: TGTGCCAGCAGTTCCACCGGACTAGCGGGGCGCACAGATACGCAGTATTTT

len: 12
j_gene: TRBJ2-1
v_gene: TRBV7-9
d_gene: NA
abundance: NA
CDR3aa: CASSYRPTEQFF
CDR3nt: TGTGCCAGCAGTTACAGGCCAACGGAGCAGTTCTTC

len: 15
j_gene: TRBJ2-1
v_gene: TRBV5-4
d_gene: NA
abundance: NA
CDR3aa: CASSLAKKGWNEQFF
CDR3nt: TGTGCCAGCAGCTTGGCCAAAAAGGGTTGGAATGAGCAGTTCTTC

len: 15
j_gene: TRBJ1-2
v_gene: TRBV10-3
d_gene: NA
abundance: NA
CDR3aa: CAIRGDKVENYGYTF
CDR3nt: TGTGCCATCAGGGGGGACAAGGTCGAAAACTATGGCTACACCTTC

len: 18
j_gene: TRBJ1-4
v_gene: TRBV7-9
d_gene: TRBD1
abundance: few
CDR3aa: CASSTTLKPDRDREKLFF
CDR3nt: TGTGCCAGCAGCACCACACTGAAACCGGACAGGGATCGGGAAAAACTGTTTTTT

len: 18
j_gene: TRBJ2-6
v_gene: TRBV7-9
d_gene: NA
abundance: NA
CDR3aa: CASSSPGTKWTGANVLTF
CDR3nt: TGTGCCAGCAGCTCCCCCGGGACCAAATGGACTGGGGCCAACGTCCTGACTTTC

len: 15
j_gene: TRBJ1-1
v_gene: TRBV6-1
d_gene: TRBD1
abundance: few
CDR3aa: CASSETQGGGTEAFF
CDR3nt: TGTGCCAGCAGTGAAACGCAGGGGGGAGGGACTGAAGCTTTCTTT

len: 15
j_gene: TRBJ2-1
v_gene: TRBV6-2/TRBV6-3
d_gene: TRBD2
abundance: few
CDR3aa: CASSYYSGSNNEQFF
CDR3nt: TGTGCCAGCAGTTACTATAGCGGGTCCAACAATGAGCAGTTCTTC

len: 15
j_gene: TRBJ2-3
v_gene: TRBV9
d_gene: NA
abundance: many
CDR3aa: CASSVWRGGADTQYF
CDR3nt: TGTGCCAGCAGCGTCTGGCGCGGTGGCGCAGATACGCAGTATTTT

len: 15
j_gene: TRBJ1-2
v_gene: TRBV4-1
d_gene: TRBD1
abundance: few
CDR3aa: CASSQELGQHYGYTF
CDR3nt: TGCGCCAGCAGCCAAGAATTGGGACAGCACTATGGCTACACCTTC

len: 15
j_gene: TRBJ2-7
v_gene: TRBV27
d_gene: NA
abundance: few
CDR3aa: CASSLSYGDRYEQYF
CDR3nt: TGTGCCAGCAGTTTATCGTACGGGGACCGATACGAGCAGTACTTC

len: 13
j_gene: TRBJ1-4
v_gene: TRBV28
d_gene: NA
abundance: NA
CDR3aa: CAILGPIGEKLFF
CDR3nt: TGTGCCATTTTGGGCCCTATAGGTGAAAAACTGTTTTTT